The source of this T cell receptor (beta chain) is a study of cytomegalovirus exposure and HLA in healthy donors. Trimming removed 0 bases at V and 8 bases at J, with 14 bases between. CDR3 length equals 14 residues. Germline V gene lookup returns CDR1 SGHRS and CDR2 YFSETQ. Primers: 60 Vbeta forward and 13 Jbeta reverse. Method: immunoSEQ multiplex PCR; TCRdb's copy keeps in-frame clones and lacks some. The sample records 100,000 to 130,000 clones, 74% being singletons. Material for sequencing was PBMCs. The chain is built from TRBV5-1 and TRBJ1-2; D gene unclear. This sequence originates from a woman between 40 and 50 years old in good health and CMV-seropositive. CDR3 residues: CASSLGGPKKGYTF. CDR3 sequence (DNA): TGCGCCAGCAGCTTGGGCGGGCCCAAAAAGGGCTACACCTTC.